This record covers a single T cell receptor (beta chain). This specimen belongs to a study of blood T cell repertoires in COVID-19. Study-wide context: Italy, Spain and the United States were the sources of the convalescent and acute COVID-19 samples. Sources were T cells, B-cell-depleted T cells, or PBMCs; the material itself was cDNA or gDNA.

V was trimmed by 7 bases and J by 7 bases, leaving 10 bases between them. This CDR3 is built from 12 residues. The V gene's germline CDR1 is MNHEY and CDR2 SVGAGI. Study processing details: Amplified reference gene primers provided the basis for estimating nucleated cell counts. Some clones are missing from TCRdb's copy, which holds only in-frame ones; the method was immunoSEQ multiplex PCR. The V and J calls and the clone size are those of that table, but D and trimming were determined from the DNA. The profile covers 300,000 to 350,000 clones, with 91% appearing a single time and 3% to 4% taken by the ten largest.

The chain combines TRBV6-5 with TRBJ2-2; TRBD1 might be the D (5 bases). This TCR came from a woman younger than 30 who had recovered from COVID-19. The sequencing sample was made of peripheral blood. CDR3 DNA sequence: TGTGCCAGCACTAGGGGTGACGGGGAGCTGTTTTTT. Residues: CASTRGDGELFF.